This T cell receptor beta chain was recorded in a study of cytotoxic CD8 clonotypes in ibrutinib-treated CLL. Study results and caveats: The study sampled sustained-remission and progressing patients at different times. Public clonotypes proved infrequent, and on treatment they shrank or remained steady.

The data were produced by immunoSEQ multiplex PCR, yet TCRdb's version contains in-frame clones alone and is incomplete. The sample comprises around 60,000 clones, approximately 57% of which are singletons, and 14% to 15% rests with the top ten. This clone turned up a few times. Its target is not known. Losses at the gene ends were 2 bases for V and 6 bases for J; bases not matched to a gene: 6. This CDR3 is built from 17 residues. Per germline, CDR1 KGHSH and CDR2 LQKENI. The sample consisted of PBMCs, taken after 12 months of ibrutinib treatment. The V gene is TRBV18, the J gene TRBJ1-6; 11 bases are a match to TRBD1. The TCR was taken from a human donor with chronic lymphocytic leukemia. In nucleotides, the CDR3 is TGTGCCAGCTCACCAGTGGACAGGGGGCGACGTAATTCACCCCTCCACTTT. Amino acid sequence: CASSPVDRGRRNSPLHF.